Each of the 25 T cell receptor beta chains below was sequenced from the same sample in a study of T cell responses to AZD1222 COVID-19 vaccine. Method: immunoSEQ multiplex PCR; TCRdb's copy keeps in-frame clones and lacks some. The sample has roughly 120,000 clones, around 90% seen once. The source material was peripheral blood, sampled on day 0 of AZD1222 vaccination. The source is an adult in good health.

This clone was counted a single time. This rearrangement joins TRBV11-2 to TRBJ2-3, with D hard to call. Trimming shortened V by 1 base and J by 4 bases, and 9 bases separated the two germline ends. Germline assignment: CDR1 SGHAT and CDR2 FQNNGV. The CDR3 runs to 14 residues. CDR3 protein: CASSLGGLADTQYF. CDR3 DNA sequence: TGTGCCAGCAGCTTAGGGGGATTGGCAGATACGCAGTATTTT.

V usage is TRBV5-4 and J usage is TRBJ1-5; perhaps TRBD1 as D (5 bases). With 5 bases removed from V and 2 bases from J, the gap between germline ends came to 11 bases. The CDR3 spans 14 residues. Per the germline V gene, CDR1 is SGHNT and CDR2 is YYREEE (reference sequence). The CDR3 coding sequence is TGTGCCAGCAGTATGGGGGGGGGCAATCAGCCCCAGCATTTT. Protein sequence: CASSMGGGNQPQHF.

V and J are TRBV5-1 and TRBJ1-1; D is perhaps TRBD1 (6 bases). Trimming cost V 4 bases and J 0 bases, with 13 bases left between them. The CDR3 consists of 15 residues. The V gene's germline CDR1 is SGHRS and CDR2 YFSETQ. The CDR3 DNA sequence: TGCGCCAGCAGCCGACGGACAGACATGAACACTGAAGCTTTCTTT. Protein: CASSRRTDMNTEAFF. The full variable domain, in which reference TRBV5-1 and TRBJ1-1 provide the parts outside the CDR3, is KAGVTQTPRYLIKTRGQQVTLSCSPISGHRSVSWYQQTPGQGLQFLFEYFSETQRNKGNFPGRFSGRQFSNSRSEMNVSTLELGDSALYLCASSRRTDMNTEAFFGQGTRLTVV.

V and J are TRBV10-3 and TRBJ1-1; no firm D call. Germline loops: CDR1 ENHRY, CDR2 SYGVKD. Trimming took off 3 bases at V and 1 base at J, with 9 bases between the two ends. The CDR3 consists of 14 residues. CDR3 sequence: CAISEGSPNTEAFF. As DNA, the CDR3 is TGTGCCATCAGTGAAGGGTCACCGAACACTGAAGCTTTCTTT.

This chain uses TRBV6-6 with TRBJ2-2, with D hard to call. V was shortened by 6 bases and J by 4 bases, with 12 bases between the two germline ends. There are 14 residues in the CDR3. Germline values: CDR1 MNHNY, CDR2 SVGAGI (reference sequence). CDR3 in DNA: TGTGCCAGCAGCCGCGCTGGGCTCACCGGGGAGCTGTTTTTT. It is translated as CASSRAGLTGELFF.

V usage is TRBV7-2 and J usage is TRBJ2-1; possibly TRBD1 or TRBD2 for D (5 bases each). Trimming took 5 bases from V and 5 from J, leaving 16 bases between them. The CDR3 extends over 15 amino acids. The V gene's germline CDR1 is SGHTA and CDR2 FQGNSA. The CDR3 spells CASSQPSGADNEQFF. CDR3 bases: TGTGCCAGCAGCCAACCCTCCGGGGCTGACAATGAGCAGTTCTTC.

The chain carries TRBV4-1 and TRBJ1-5; 8 nucleotides agree with TRBD1. The length of the CDR3 is 17 residues. The V and J ends lost 5 bases and 0 bases, in that order; junction bases with no gene match: 9. CDR1 MGHRA and CDR2 YSYEKL come from the germline V gene. CDR3 loop: CASSSSGGSYSNQPQHF. CDR3 sequence (DNA): TGCGCCAGCAGCTCCTCAGGGGGCTCATATAGCAATCAGCCCCAGCATTTT.

The rearrangement joins TRBV2 to TRBJ2-1; maybe TRBD1 (6 bases). V lost 4 bases, J lost 7 bases, and 14 bases lay in between. Per the germline V gene, CDR1 is SNHLY and CDR2 is FYNNEI. The CDR3 runs 14 residues. CDR3: CASSGQGLRNEQFF. In nucleotides, the CDR3 is TGTGCCAGCAGTGGCCAGGGGTTAAGAAATGAGCAGTTCTTC.

This sequence joins TRBV3-1 (or the pseudogene TRBV3-2) and TRBJ1-2; a possible D gene is TRBD1 (5 bases). V lost 4 bases, J lost 4 bases, and 10 bases lay in between. Germline values: CDR1 LGHDT, CDR2 YNNKEL (reference sequence). CDR3 length: 13 amino acids. For the CDR3, the DNA is TGTGCCAGCAGCCTTCAGGGAGGCTATGGCTACACCTTC. Translated: CASSLQGGYGYTF.

In this sample, this clone turned up once. This chain uses TRBV5-4 with TRBJ1-4; 7 nucleotides align to TRBD1. Per germline, CDR1 SGHNT and CDR2 YYREEE (reference sequence). CDR3 length: 15 residues. J was trimmed by 4 bases and V by 5 bases; bases with no gene match: 8. DNA for the CDR3: TGTGCCAGCAGTCGTAGGACAGGCGTTAATGAAAAACTGTTTTTT. Amino acid sequence: CASSRRTGVNEKLFF.

This clone occurred a few times. This chain joins TRBV9 and TRBJ2-1; the D is unclear. Germline V gives CDR1 SGDLS, CDR2 YYNGEE. The V end was cut by 0 bases, the J end by 6 bases, with 7 bases between. The CDR3 consists of 13 residues. The CDR3 here is CASSVDESNEQFF. CDR3 nucleotide sequence: TGTGCCAGCAGCGTAGACGAGTCCAATGAGCAGTTCTTC. Variable domain in full (rest from reference TRBV9 and TRBJ2-1): DSGVTQTPKHLITATGQRVTLRCSPRSGDLSVYWYQQSLDQGLQFLIQYYNGEERAKGNILERFSAQQFPDLHSELNLSSLELGDSALYFCASSVDESNEQFFGPGTRLTVL.

This rearrangement joins TRBV18 to TRBJ2-3; 7 bases line up with TRBD2. Germline V gene lookup returns CDR1 KGHSH and CDR2 LQKENI. The CDR3 has 16 amino acids. J was trimmed by 0 bases and V by 3 bases; bases with no gene match: 6. CDR3 in DNA: TGTGCCAGCTCACCTTGGGCTAGCGGTAGCACAGATACGCAGTATTTT. As protein: CASSPWASGSTDTQYF.

The chain has TRBV6-5 and TRBJ1-5; perhaps TRBD1 as D (5 bases). The CDR3 consists of 13 residues. V was shortened by 8 bases and J by 6 bases, with 14 bases between the two germline ends. Looked up from germline, CDR1 is MNHEY and CDR2 is SVGAGI. The CDR3 loop is CASGRDVGQPQHF. CDR3 bases: TGTGCCAGCGGGCGGGACGTGGGTCAGCCCCAGCATTTT.

The CDR3 nucleotides read TGCGCCAGCAGCTTGGACCTAGCGGGCCCGGGTGATACGCAGTATTTT. Amino acid sequence: CASSLDLAGPGDTQYF. The chain has TRBV5-1 and TRBJ2-3; 8 bases are a match to TRBD2. V lost 0 bases to trimming and J lost 6 bases; unmatched junction nucleotides: 9. CDR1 and CDR2 from the germline V gene are SGHRS and YFSETQ. The CDR3 is 16 amino acids.

The rearrangement joins TRBV28 to TRBJ1-3; TRBD1 might be the D (6 bases). The length of the CDR3 is 14 residues. V was pared by 11 bases and J by 0 bases, with 14 bases between. Germline V gene lookup returns CDR1 MDHEN and CDR2 SYDVKM. The CDR3 loop is CASGGRVSGNTIYF. The CDR3 region has the DNA TGTGCCTCTGGGGGCAGGGTCTCTGGAAACACCATATATTTT. Using reference TRBV28 and TRBJ1-3 for the parts outside the CDR3, the full variable domain is DVKVTQSSRYLVKRTGEKVFLECVQDMDHENMFWYRQDPGLGLRLIYFSYDVKMKEKGDIPEGYSVSREKKERFSLILESASTNQTSMYLCASGGRVSGNTIYFGEGSWLTVV.

The genes are TRBV5-8 and TRBJ1-4; D may be TRBD1 (6 bases). CDR3 size: 13 residues. V lost 4 bases and J 5 bases, leaving 9 bases between the germline ends. Germline V CDR1 and CDR2: SGHTS, YDEGEE. The CDR3 bases are TGTGCCAGCAGCGGGGGCTTGAATGAAAAACTGTTTTTT. This translates into CASSGGLNEKLFF.

V and J are TRBV21-1 and TRBJ2-7; TRBD1, the table's D call, lacks a check against the DNA. TRBV21-1 is a listed pseudogene. The CDR3 extends over 14 amino acids. The DNA for the CDR3 is TGTGCCAGCCTTGGGGGACAGGGGGGCTACGAGCAGTACTTC. The encoded protein is CASLGGQGGYEQYF.

The chain has TRBV7-2 and TRBJ2-5, with 7 bases that match TRBD1. V was clipped by 5 bases and J by 2 bases; unmatched bases: 2. CDR1 is SGHTA and CDR2 is FQGNSA in the germline V gene. CDR3 length equals 13 residues. CDR3 nucleotides: TGTGCCAGCAGCAGGGACAGACAAGAGACCCAGTACTTC. Amino acids: CASSRDRQETQYF.

V and J are TRBV25-1 and TRBJ1-1; tentatively, D is TRBD1 (5 bases). The V and J ends lost 5 bases and 5 bases respectively, with 12 bases between them. Germline V gene lookup returns CDR1 MGHDK and CDR2 SYGVNS. The CDR3 runs 13 residues. The CDR3 sequence is CASSYDGGTEAFF. CDR3 nucleotides: TGTGCCAGCAGTTATGACGGGGGAACTGAAGCTTTCTTT.

This chain connects TRBV3-1 (or the pseudogene TRBV3-2) to TRBJ1-1; unclear D gene. The CDR3 is 16 amino acids. Germline lookup yields CDR1 LGHDT and CDR2 YNNKEL (reference sequence). V gave up 4 bases and J gave up 0 bases, with 15 bases separating them. In nucleotides, the CDR3 is TGTGCCAGCAGCCCAAATGCCAAGACACTGAACACTGAAGCTTTCTTT. Protein sequence: CASSPNAKTLNTEAFF.

The count of this clone is one. The rearrangement joins TRBV28 to TRBJ1-2; TRBD1 agrees at 8 bases. The CDR3 totals 13 residues. V trimming: 7 bases; J trimming: 4 bases; junction bases outside the gene matches: 5. Germline values: CDR1 MDHEN, CDR2 SYDVKM. The CDR3 DNA sequence: TGTGCCAGCATTTCGACAGGGGTCTATGGCTACACCTTC. Amino acid sequence: CASISTGVYGYTF.

The V gene is TRBV19, the J gene TRBJ2-1; possible D gene TRBD1, 6 bases. V shed 4 bases and J shed 14 bases, with 21 bases lying between them. There are 14 residues in the CDR3. Germline lookup yields CDR1 LNHDA and CDR2 SQIVND (reference sequence). The CDR3, as DNA: TGTGCCAGTAGTACTCGTGGACAGTTTCTTTTCGAGTTCTTC. It yields the protein CASSTRGQFLFEFF.

In nucleotides, the CDR3 is TGTGCCAGCAGGGACAGCTACGAGCAGTACTTC. Protein sequence: CASRDSYEQYF. This chain joins TRBV6-5 and TRBJ2-7, with D maybe TRBD1 (6 bases). Germline assignment: CDR1 MNHEY and CDR2 SVGAGI. The CDR3 runs 11 residues. Deletions cut 6 bases from V and 3 bases from J, with 6 bases between.

J is TRBJ1-1 and V is TRBV19; no clear D gene. The germline V and J ends were trimmed by 1 base and 0 bases, with 3 bases remaining between them. CDR3 length: 13 residues. CDR1 and CDR2 (germline): LNHDA, SQIVND (reference sequence). CDR3 DNA: TGTGCCAGTAGTATAGCGGTGAACACTGAAGCTTTCTTT. This codes for CASSIAVNTEAFF.

Only one count was recorded for this clone. V usage is TRBV28 and J usage is TRBJ1-2, with D possibly being TRBD1 (5 bases). This CDR3 region has 15 residues. CDR1 and CDR2 (germline): MDHEN, SYDVKM. The germline V and J ends were trimmed by 7 bases and 2 bases, with 17 bases remaining between them. The chain's CDR3 is CASMRSGGGNYGYTF. In nucleotides, the CDR3 is TGTGCCAGCATGAGGAGCGGGGGAGGAAACTATGGCTACACCTTC.